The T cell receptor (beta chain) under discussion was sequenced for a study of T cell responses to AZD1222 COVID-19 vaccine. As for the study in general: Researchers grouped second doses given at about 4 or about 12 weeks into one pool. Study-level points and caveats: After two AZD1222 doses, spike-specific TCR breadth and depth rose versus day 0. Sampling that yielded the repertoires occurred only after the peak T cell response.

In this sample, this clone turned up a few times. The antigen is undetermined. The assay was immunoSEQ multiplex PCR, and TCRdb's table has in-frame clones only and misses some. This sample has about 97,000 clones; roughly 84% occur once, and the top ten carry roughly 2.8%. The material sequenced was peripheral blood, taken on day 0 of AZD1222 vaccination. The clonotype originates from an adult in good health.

The CDR3 sequence: CASSRQAWGPEAFF. In nucleotides, the CDR3 is TGTGCCAGCAGCCGCCAAGCCTGGGGACCTGAAGCTTTCTTT. The rearrangement uses TRBV11-3 and TRBJ1-1; D is possibly TRBD1 (5 bases). The CDR3 runs to 14 residues. V lost 5 bases to trimming and J lost 6 bases, with 16 bases between them. Germline V CDR1 and CDR2: SGHNT, YENEEA.